What follows describes a single T cell receptor (beta chain). Its antigen is as yet unknown. The table came from immunoSEQ multiplex PCR; TCRdb's copy has only in-frame clones and leaves some out. The sample has over 250,000 clones; roughly 85% are singletons. This entry is derived from a study of cytomegalovirus exposure and HLA in healthy donors. Regarding the study as a whole: Some TCR beta chains (about 180 of them) were listed as cytomegalovirus-associated.

Per germline, CDR1 MNHEY and CDR2 SMNVEV (reference sequence). This CDR3 region has 12 residues. Trimming removed 7 bases from V and 0 bases from J, with 7 bases in between. Sequenced input: PBMCs. The receptor was isolated from a woman younger than 35 in good health and CMV-seronegative. The V and J genes are TRBV27 and TRBJ2-7; D unclear. CDR3 in DNA: TGTGCCAGCAACGTCGGCTCCTACGAGCAGTACTTC. Its protein product is CASNVGSYEQYF.